This record covers a single TCR beta chain. Its antigen specificity is not known. The input lacks base qualities; no much larger clone sits a single base away. Library construction relied on the immunoSEQ multiplex PCR assay. TCRdb holds this immuneACCESS table with in-frame rearrangements only. Some clones are missing; in checked studies, unresolved V genes explain under half, and the rest has no known cause. The sample records tens of thousands of clones, 95% of which are singletons. Approximately 0.26% of the sample belongs to the ten largest clones. CDR3 length: 14 amino acids, cysteine to phenylalanine. Only the CDR3 DNA stays, 42 bases, in frame from base 1. Trimming takes 5 bases off V and 2 bases off J; junction bases not matched to a gene: 6. The germline V gene (reference sequence) yields SEHNR for CDR1 and FQNEAQ for CDR2. These data are taken from a study of technical replicates of blood from a few donors (dated by TCRdb to 2016 to 2017).

Recombination connected TRBV7-9 to TRBJ2-7; 7 central nucleotides agree with TRBD1. The sequencing input was T cells isolated from PBMCs. The sequence derives from a human donor in good health. In nucleotide form, the sequence is TGTGCCAGCAGCCCCTGGGACAGAACCTACGAGCAGTACTTC. This codes for CASSPWDRTYEQYF.